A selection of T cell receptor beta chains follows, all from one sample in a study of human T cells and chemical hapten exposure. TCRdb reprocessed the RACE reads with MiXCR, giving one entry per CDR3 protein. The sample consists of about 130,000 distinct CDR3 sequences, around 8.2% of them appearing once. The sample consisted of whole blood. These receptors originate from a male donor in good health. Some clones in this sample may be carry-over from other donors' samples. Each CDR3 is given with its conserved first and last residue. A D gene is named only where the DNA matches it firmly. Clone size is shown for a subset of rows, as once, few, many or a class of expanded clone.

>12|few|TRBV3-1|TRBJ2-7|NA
CASSREAREQYF
TGTGCCAGCAGCCGGGAAGCGCGCGAGCAGTACTTC
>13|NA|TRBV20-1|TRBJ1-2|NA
CSARGGLNYGYTF
TGCAGTGCTAGAGGGGGACTTAACTATGGCTACACCTTC
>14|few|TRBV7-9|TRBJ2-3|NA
CASSRGLPTDTQYF
TGTGCCAGCAGCCGAGGACTCCCAACAGATACGCAGTATTTT
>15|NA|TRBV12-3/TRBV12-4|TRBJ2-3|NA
CATSIGQGGTDTQYF
TGTGCCACCTCCATCGGACAGGGAGGGACAGATACGCAGTATTTT
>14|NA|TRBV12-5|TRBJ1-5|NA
CASGLGYSNQPQHF
TGTGCTAGTGGTTTGGGATATAGCAATCAGCCCCAGCATTTT
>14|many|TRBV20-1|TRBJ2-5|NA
CSAGTSLGEETQYF
TGCAGTGCCGGAACTAGTCTTGGAGAAGAGACCCAGTACTTC
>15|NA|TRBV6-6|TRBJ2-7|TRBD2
CASSYLLAGTYEQYF
TGTGCCAGCAGTTACTTGCTAGCGGGTACCTACGAGCAGTACTTC
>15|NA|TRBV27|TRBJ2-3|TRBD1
CASSWGDRDTDTQYF
TGTGCCAGCAGTTGGGGGGACAGGGACACAGATACGCAGTATTTT
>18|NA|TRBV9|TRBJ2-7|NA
CASSVAPLAGTFSYEQYF
TGTGCCAGCAGCGTAGCCCCCCTGGCGGGGACCTTCTCCTACGAGCAGTACTTC
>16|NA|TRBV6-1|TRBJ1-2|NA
CASRSRGGGTNYGYTF
TGTGCCAGCAGATCCAGGGGTGGCGGTACTAACTATGGCTACACCTTC
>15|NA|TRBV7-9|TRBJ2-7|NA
CASSLEGTEIYEQYF
TGTGCCAGCAGCCTAGAAGGGACCGAAATCTACGAGCAGTACTTC
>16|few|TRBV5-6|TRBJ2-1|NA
CASSLVGGFSYNEQFF
TGTGCCAGCAGCTTGGTGGGGGGATTCTCCTACAATGAGCAGTTCTTC
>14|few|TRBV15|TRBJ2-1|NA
CATRPSDSYNEQFF
TGTGCCACCAGACCCTCGGACAGTTACAATGAGCAGTTCTTC
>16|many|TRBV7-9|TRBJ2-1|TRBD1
CASSLVQGQGIDEQFF
TGTGCCAGCAGCTTAGTCCAGGGACAGGGGATCGATGAGCAGTTCTTC
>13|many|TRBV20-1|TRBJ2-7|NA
CSAPPTGRYEQYF
TGCAGTGCTCCACCGACAGGGAGGTACGAGCAGTACTTC
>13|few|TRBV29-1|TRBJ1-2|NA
CSVVSGTRFFVSF
TGCAGCGTTGTATCCGGGACCCGGTTTTTCGTCTCCTTC
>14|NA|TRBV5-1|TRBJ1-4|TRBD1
CASSSGQLNEKLFF
TGCGCCAGCAGCTCGGGACAGCTTAATGAAAAACTGTTTTTT
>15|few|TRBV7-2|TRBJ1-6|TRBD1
CASSVGQGHNSPLHF
TGTGCCAGCAGCGTCGGACAGGGGCATAATTCACCCCTCCACTTT
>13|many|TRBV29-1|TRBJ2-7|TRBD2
CSVEGGSPYEQYF
TGCAGCGTTGAGGGGGGGAGTCCCTACGAGCAGTACTTC
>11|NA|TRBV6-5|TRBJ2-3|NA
CASRLADTQYF
TGTGCCAGTCGCCTAGCAGATACGCAGTATTTT
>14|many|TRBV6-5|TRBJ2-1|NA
CASSYGLGYNEQFF
TGTGCCAGCAGTTACGGCCTGGGGTACAATGAGCAGTTCTTC
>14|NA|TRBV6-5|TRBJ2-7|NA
CASSYSGSSYEQYF
TGTGCCAGCAGTTATTCCGGGAGCTCTTACGAGCAGTACTTC
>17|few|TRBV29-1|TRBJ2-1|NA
CSVEDLYSSQGNNEQFF
TGCAGCGTTGAAGACCTATATTCCTCTCAAGGGAACAATGAGCAGTTCTTC
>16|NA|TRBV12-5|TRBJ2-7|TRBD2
CASGLSMGLAFYEQYF
TGTGCTAGTGGTTTGTCTATGGGACTAGCGTTCTACGAGCAGTACTTC
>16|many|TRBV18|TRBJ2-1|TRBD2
CASSPPWQGGYNEQFF
TGTGCCAGCTCACCACCTTGGCAGGGAGGGTACAATGAGCAGTTCTTC
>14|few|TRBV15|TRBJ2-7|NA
CATSRDAIPYEQYF
TGTGCCACCAGCAGAGATGCTATTCCCTACGAGCAGTACTTC
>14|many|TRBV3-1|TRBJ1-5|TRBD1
CASSPGQGNQPQHF
TGTGCCAGCAGCCCGGGACAGGGCAATCAGCCCCAGCATTTT
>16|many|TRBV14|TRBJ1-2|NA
CASSQVINTGNYGYTF
TGTGCCAGCAGCCAAGTCATTAACACCGGTAACTATGGCTACACCTTC
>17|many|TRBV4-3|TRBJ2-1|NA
CASSQELRGGSYNEQFF
TGCGCCAGCAGCCAAGAACTTCGAGGGGGCTCCTACAATGAGCAGTTCTTC
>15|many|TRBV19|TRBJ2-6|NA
CASSLGVPGANVLTF
TGTGCCAGTAGCCTAGGGGTCCCTGGGGCCAACGTCCTGACTTTC
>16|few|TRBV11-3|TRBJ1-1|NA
CASSFEGQLQNTEAFF
TGTGCCAGCAGCTTCGAGGGACAACTCCAGAACACTGAAGCTTTCTTT
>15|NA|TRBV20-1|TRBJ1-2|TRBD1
CSARAVLQGNYGYTF
TGCAGTGCTAGAGCGGTATTACAGGGGAACTATGGCTACACCTTC
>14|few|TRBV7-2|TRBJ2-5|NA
CASSLGWGRETQYF
TGTGCCAGCAGCTTAGGCTGGGGTCGGGAGACCCAGTACTTC
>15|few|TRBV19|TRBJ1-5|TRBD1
CASNKDRGDDQPQHF
TGTGCCAGTAACAAGGACAGGGGGGATGATCAGCCCCAGCATTTT
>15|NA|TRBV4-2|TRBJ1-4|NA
CASSQAVPSNEKLFF
TGTGCCAGCAGCCAAGCGGTTCCTTCCAATGAAAAACTGTTTTTT
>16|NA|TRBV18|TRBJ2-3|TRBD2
CASSPPAGGAADTQYF
TGTGCCAGCTCACCACCGGCGGGGGGCGCGGCAGATACGCAGTATTTT
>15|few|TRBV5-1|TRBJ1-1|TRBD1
CASSLAGTGNTEAFF
TGCGCCAGCAGCTTGGCCGGGACAGGGAACACTGAAGCTTTCTTT
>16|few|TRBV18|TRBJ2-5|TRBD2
CASSPLRTSGEETQYF
TGTGCCAGCTCACCACTGAGGACTAGCGGGGAAGAGACCCAGTACTTC
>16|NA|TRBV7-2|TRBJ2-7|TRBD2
CASSLESTSGFYEQYF
TGTGCCAGCAGCTTAGAAAGTACTAGCGGGTTCTACGAGCAGTACTTC
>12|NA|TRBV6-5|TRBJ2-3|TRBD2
CASRAGADTQYF
TGTGCCAGCAGGGCGGGGGCAGATACGCAGTATTTT
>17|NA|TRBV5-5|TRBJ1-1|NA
CASSLQSPPGFPTEAFF
TGTGCCAGCAGCTTGCAATCACCCCCAGGGTTCCCCACTGAAGCTTTCTTT
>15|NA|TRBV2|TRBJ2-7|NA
CASSNRVTVGHEQYF
TGTGCCAGCAGCAACCGCGTGACTGTTGGCCACGAGCAGTACTTC
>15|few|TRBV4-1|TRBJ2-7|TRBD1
CASSQVETGGYEQYF
TGCGCCAGCAGCCAAGTAGAGACAGGGGGCTACGAGCAGTACTTC
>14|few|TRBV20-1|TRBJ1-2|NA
CSARDRRKLDGYTF
TGCAGTGCTAGAGATCGGCGAAAATTAGATGGCTACACCTTC
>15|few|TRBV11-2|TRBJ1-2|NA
CASSLYHREGYGYTF
TGTGCCAGCAGCTTATACCACAGGGAAGGGTATGGCTACACCTTC
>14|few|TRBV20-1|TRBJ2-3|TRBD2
CSARLAGTTDTQYF
TGCAGTGCCCGACTAGCGGGAACCACAGATACGCAGTATTTT